These 15 T cell receptor beta chains were all obtained from the same sample, sequenced in a study of CD8 T cells in ankylosing spondylitis. Study-wide points: Within ankylosing spondylitis blood, a TCR beta motif made up of under 10 highly homologous variants appeared to be characteristic.

TCRdb itself ran the 5' RACE reads through MiXCR, one entry per CDR3 protein. The table includes around 480,000 distinct CDR3 sequences, roughly a sixth detected once. These receptors are not linked to any known antigen. Sequencing was done on a sample of blood, either unsorted or a sorted T cell fraction (not recorded which). The receptor set was obtained from a male donor with ankylosing spondylitis.

CDR3 residues: CASSHLGQADYGYTF. In DNA, the CDR3 is TGCGCCAGCAGCCATTTGGGACAGGCCGACTATGGCTACACCTTC. The chain employs TRBV4-1 and TRBJ1-2; 8 nucleotides agree with TRBD1. The germline V gene encodes CDR1 MGHRA and CDR2 YSYEKL. The J segment lost 3 bases and the V segment lost 3 bases, leaving 6 bases of the junction unmatched. CDR3 length: 15 amino acids.

This clonotype was counted between two and nine times. The chain uses TRBV15 and TRBJ2-3, with 9 bases aligning to TRBD1. The CDR3 length is 17 residues. The germline V gene has CDR1 LNHNV and CDR2 YYDKDF (reference sequence). V was clipped by 1 base and J by 4 bases; unmatched bases: 9. In nucleotides, the CDR3 is TGTGCCACCAGCAGAGGGAAGGGACAGGGATTGTCAGATACGCAGTATTTT. Translating it yields CATSRGKGQGLSDTQYF. Together with reference TRBV15 and TRBJ2-3, the CDR3 gives the full variable domain: DAMVIQNPRYQVTQFGKPVTLSCSQTLNHNVMYWYQQKSSQAPKLLFHYYDKDFNNEADTPDNFQSRRPNTSFCFLDIRSPGLGDTAMYLCATSRGKGQGLSDTQYFGPGTRLTVL.

In its sample, this clonotype was seen many times. The CDR3 loop is CSVVETPSYEQYF. The CDR3 DNA sequence: TGCAGCGTTGTTGAGACTCCCTCCTACGAGCAGTACTTC. The chain links TRBV29-1 to TRBJ2-7, with D unclear. From germline, CDR1 is SQVTM and CDR2 ANQGSEA. V lost 4 bases and J lost 0, with 10 bases in between. The CDR3 is 13 residues long.

This clonotype has ten or more counts. CDR3 sequence reads: CAISESGGTKREQYF. CDR3 bases: TGTGCCATCAGTGAGTCGGGCGGGACGAAGAGGGAGCAGTACTTC. This chain uses TRBV10-3 with TRBJ2-7; the D gene is possibly TRBD2 (6 bases). Trimming left V 0 bases short and J 7 bases short, with 16 bases between. This CDR3 contains 15 residues. Germline V gives CDR1 ENHRY, CDR2 SYGVKD.

The J gene is TRBJ2-7, the V gene TRBV5-1; D is unclear. Deletions cut 5 bases from V and 3 bases from J, with 9 bases between. CDR1 and CDR2 from the germline V gene are SGHRS and YFSETQ. The CDR3 runs 12 residues. The CDR3 DNA follows: TGCGCCAGCAGATTAGGAAACTACGAGCAGTACTTC. Residues: CASRLGNYEQYF.

This clonotype came up a few times. The V gene is TRBV29-1, the J gene TRBJ1-5; D unresolved. The CDR3 runs to 13 residues. Germline assignment: CDR1 SQVTM and CDR2 ANQGSEA. With 6 bases removed from V and 4 bases from J, the gap between germline ends came to 13 bases. DNA for the CDR3: TGCAGCGTCGCCTACGTGGGGAATCAGCCCCAGCATTTT. This encodes CSVAYVGNQPQHF.

The rearrangement uses TRBV11-2 and TRBJ2-5; 7 bases map to TRBD1. Germline V CDR1 and CDR2: SGHAT, FQNNGV. The CDR3 contains 15 residues. The V gene end was trimmed by 5 bases and the J gene end by 3 bases; junction bases not matched to a gene: 9. The CDR3 sequence: CASSIGQAKEETQYF. The CDR3, as DNA: TGTGCCAGCAGCATCGGACAGGCGAAGGAAGAGACCCAGTACTTC.

This clonotype has only one observation. The chain joins TRBV6-2 or TRBV6-3 to TRBJ2-6, with a tentative D call TRBD1 (5 bases). The CDR3 has 16 residues. V was cut by 5 bases and J by 1 base, with 12 bases left in between. Germline V CDR1 and CDR2: MNHEY, SVGEGT. Written as DNA, the CDR3 is TGTGCCAGCAGTGACAGCTTGGGGTCTGGGGCCAACGTCCTGACTTTC. It yields the protein CASSDSLGSGANVLTF.

Ten or more counts support this clonotype. CDR3 sequence: CASSIGTSGGNEQFF. The CDR3 DNA is TGCGCCAGCAGCATAGGGACTAGCGGGGGGAATGAGCAGTTCTTC. The chain couples TRBV5-1 to TRBJ2-1; 15 nucleotides agree with TRBD2. V lost 4 bases to trimming and J lost 7 bases; unmatched junction nucleotides: 3. The germline V gene has CDR1 SGHRS and CDR2 YFSETQ. The CDR3 totals 15 residues.

This clonotype came up many times. The genes are TRBV12-3 or TRBV12-4 and TRBJ1-2; maybe TRBD1 (6 bases). CDR3 length equals 14 residues. V lost 3 bases and J lost 4, with 12 bases in between. CDR3 loop: CASSFSDRLYGYTF. CDR3 sequence (DNA): TGTGCCAGCAGTTTCTCGGACAGACTCTATGGCTACACCTTC.

This clonotype occurred many times. The chain links TRBV5-1 to TRBJ1-2; D ambiguous. CDR1 is SGHRS, CDR2 YFSETQ, per germline. The V end lost 2 bases, the J end lost 8 bases, and 10 bases lay between the germline ends. CDR3 length equals 12 residues. CDR3 residues: CASSFGGSGYTF. The CDR3 region has the DNA TGCGCCAGCAGCTTCGGAGGTTCCGGCTACACCTTC.

The chain combines TRBV20-1 with TRBJ2-7; no clear D. Per the germline V gene, CDR1 is DFQATT and CDR2 is SNEGSKA (reference sequence). Trimming left V 2 bases short and J 7 bases short, with 21 bases between. The CDR3 loop spans 15 amino acids. CDR3 nucleotides: TGCAGTGCTAGATCGCGACGAACCATTCTACGAGAGCAGTACTTC. Protein sequence: CSARSRRTILREQYF.

The gene calls are TRBV21-1 and TRBJ2-7; the D call in the table, TRBD2, was not verified against the DNA. TRBV21-1 is given as a pseudogene. The CDR3 covers 17 residues. CDR3 amino acids: CASSKDLGTETHYEQYF. Here the CDR3 DNA reads TGTGCCAGCAGCAAAGACCTCGGGACTGAAACCCACTACGAGCAGTACTTC.

This clonotype was picked up a small number of times. The V gene is TRBV12-3 or TRBV12-4, the J gene TRBJ2-1, with D possibly being TRBD1 (5 bases). The CDR3 consists of 15 residues. The V end was cut by 2 bases, the J end by 8 bases, with 16 bases between. CDR3 DNA sequence: TGTGCCAGCAGTTTATGGGGCAGTCCGAGAGATGAGCAGTTCTTC. Encoded protein: CASSLWGSPRDEQFF.

This clonotype has at least ten counts. The rearrangement joins TRBV11-2 to TRBJ1-1; D call uncertain. There are 15 residues in the CDR3. Per germline, CDR1 SGHAT and CDR2 FQNNGV. Trimming pared 5 bases from V and 0 bases from J, leaving 13 bases between. The CDR3 is CASSPPRGMNTEAFF. DNA for the CDR3: TGTGCCAGCAGCCCCCCCCGGGGTATGAACACTGAAGCTTTCTTT.